The 32 T cell receptor beta chains reported below all come from one sample, sequenced in a study of T cell responses to AZD1222 COVID-19 vaccine. Using immunoSEQ multiplex PCR, the repertoire was profiled, and TCRdb retains in-frame clones only, with some absent. The sample consists of 100,000 to 150,000 clones, around 90% of them appearing once. The input for sequencing was peripheral blood, taken 28 days after the second AZD1222 dose. Receptors were obtained from an adult who received the AZD1222 COVID-19 vaccine.

This rearrangement joins TRBV15 to TRBJ1-4; TRBD1 aligns across 8 bases. The CDR3 runs to 13 residues. Looked up from germline, CDR1 is LNHNV and CDR2 is YYDKDF (reference sequence). Trimming removed 11 bases from V and 5 bases from J; junction bases left unmatched: 7. The CDR3 coding sequence is TGTGCCGCCCGACAGGGGACGAATGAAAAACTGTTTTTT. Amino acid sequence: CAARQGTNEKLFF.

The chain has TRBV19 and TRBJ2-5; D may be TRBD1 (5 bases). The germline V gene encodes CDR1 LNHDA and CDR2 SQIVND (reference sequence). V lost 1 base and J lost 5, with 23 bases in between. The CDR3 runs to 18 residues. The CDR3 here is CASSIAWGKLTDRETQYF. CDR3 in DNA: TGTGCCAGTAGTATAGCTTGGGGAAAATTGACAGATCGGGAGACCCAGTACTTC.

The chain recombines TRBV24-1 with TRBJ2-1; 10 positions agree with TRBD2. With V trimmed by 2 bases and J by 7 bases, 7 bases remained unmatched. CDR1 is KGHDR, CDR2 SFDVKD, per germline. The CDR3 loop spans 16 amino acids. The chain's CDR3 is CATSDSSGSERNEQFF. The CDR3 DNA is TGTGCCACCAGTGATTCTAGCGGGAGTGAAAGGAATGAGCAGTTCTTC.

V is TRBV9 and J is TRBJ1-1; 9 bases are shared with TRBD1. Germline CDR1 is SGDLS and CDR2 is YYNGEE. This CDR3 is 15 amino acids long. Trimming cost V 3 bases and J 5 bases; bases outside gene matches: 8. CDR3 bases: TGTGCCAGCAGCGCTGAACAGGGGGCGAGGACTGAAGCTTTCTTT. Translating gives CASSAEQGARTEAFF.

About this clone: At one end, the junction sequence differs from germline, possibly due to a read error. This CDR3 reads CASSRAGTFSSYF. The DNA for the CDR3 is TGTGCCAGCAGTCGGGCCGGGACATTTTCCTCCTACTTC. The genes are TRBV25-1 and TRBJ1-2; maybe TRBD1 (6 bases). The CDR3 is 13 amino acids. Germline V CDR1 and CDR2: MGHDK, SYGVNS.

V gene TRBV2 combines with J gene TRBJ2-1; 15 bases align to TRBD2. This CDR3 spans 17 amino acids. The V gene end was trimmed by 9 bases and the J gene end by 5 bases; junction bases not matched to a gene: 11. Germline V gene data show CDR1 as SNHLY and CDR2 as FYNNEI. The DNA of the CDR3 is TGTGCCAGTATGGGACTAGCGGGAGGAACAGGAAACAATGAGCAGTTCTTC. Translating gives CASMGLAGGTGNNEQFF.

V is TRBV20-1 and J is TRBJ2-7, with 9 bases lining up with TRBD1. The CDR3 loop spans 14 amino acids. Germline-derived CDR1 and CDR2 are DFQATT and SNEGSKA (reference sequence). Trimming took 3 bases from V and 1 from J; bases not matched to a gene: 4. CDR3 loop: CSASPGTGSYEQYF. In DNA, the CDR3 is TGCAGTGCTAGTCCCGGGACAGGGTCCTACGAGCAGTACTTC.

J is TRBJ1-5 and V is TRBV11-1; TRBD1 agrees at 7 bases. This CDR3 is 16 amino acids long. CDR1 SGHAT and CDR2 FQDESV come from the germline V gene (reference sequence). Unmatched junction bases numbered 8, after V lost 1 base and J lost 5 bases. The CDR3 here is CASSLGAGGSDQPQHF. The CDR3 nucleotides are TGTGCCAGCAGCTTAGGGGCAGGGGGATCGGATCAGCCCCAGCATTTT. Using reference TRBV11-1 and TRBJ1-5 for the parts outside the CDR3, the full variable domain is EAEVAQSPRYKITEKSQAVAFWCDPISGHATLYWYRQILGQGPELLVQFQDESVVDDSQLPKDRFSAERLKGVDSTLKIQPAELGDSAMYLCASSLGAGGSDQPQHFGDGTRLSIL.

This clone was found once. This chain links TRBV9 with TRBJ2-7; no clear D. The CDR3 has 16 residues. The ends were cut back, 4 bases at V and 0 bases at J, with 17 bases in the middle. Germline CDR1 is SGDLS and CDR2 is YYNGEE. The CDR3 DNA reads as TGTGCCAGCAGCCCCTCTTCCTCGGCCTTCTCCTACGAGCAGTACTTC. Its translation: CASSPSSSAFSYEQYF.

This clone was recorded once. The gene calls are TRBV11-2 and TRBJ2-5; D is uncertain. The germline V gene encodes CDR1 SGHAT and CDR2 FQNNGV. The CDR3 runs to 14 residues. Trimming took 2 bases from V and 5 from J, leaving 12 bases between them. CDR3 in DNA: TGTGCCAGCAGCTTAAGGCAGTCTCTCGAGACCCAGTACTTC. This gives the protein CASSLRQSLETQYF.

The J gene is TRBJ1-1, the V gene TRBV12-3 or TRBV12-4; D remains ambiguous. V was clipped by 4 bases and J by 1 base, with 4 bases between them. The CDR3 has 12 amino acids. CDR3 coding DNA: TGTGCCAGCAGTTGGGCGAACACTGAAGCTTTCTTT. Translating it yields CASSWANTEAFF.

The chain carries TRBV24-1 and TRBJ2-5; D remains ambiguous. Germline V gives CDR1 KGHDR, CDR2 SFDVKD. This CDR3 spans 12 amino acids. V gave up 3 bases and J gave up 1 base, with 2 bases separating them. CDR3 residues: CATSDRQETQYF. DNA of the CDR3: TGTGCCACCAGTGATCGCCAAGAGACCCAGTACTTC.

The chain combines TRBV6-5 with TRBJ2-7, with 7 bases fitting TRBD1. Germline V lookup: CDR1 MNHEY, CDR2 SVGAGI. J lost 10 bases, V lost 8 bases, and 17 bases had no gene match. The CDR3 extends over 14 amino acids. In DNA, the CDR3 is TGTGCCAGCTCCCTGGTGACAGGGCTGCTTGAACAGTACTTC. It codes for CASSLVTGLLEQYF.

As DNA, the CDR3 is TGTGCCAGCAGCGCCGGGACTAGCCTAACAGATACGCAGTATTTT. It codes for CASSAGTSLTDTQYF. The chain employs TRBV2 and TRBJ2-3; 9 nucleotides agree with TRBD2. V dropped 6 bases and J dropped 3; count of bases not matched to a gene: 7. Germline assignment: CDR1 SNHLY and CDR2 FYNNEI. CDR3 length: 15 residues.

This chain's CDR3 is CASSMRGRNNQPQHF. For the CDR3, the DNA is TGTGCCAGTAGTATGAGGGGGCGGAACAATCAGCCCCAGCATTTT. V is TRBV19 and J is TRBJ1-5, with 7 bases that match TRBD1. The CDR3 runs to 15 residues. Germline values: CDR1 LNHDA, CDR2 SQIVND (reference sequence). V lost 3 bases to trimming and J lost 3 bases; unmatched junction nucleotides: 5.

The J gene is TRBJ1-1, the V gene TRBV5-1; 9 bases line up with TRBD1. V gave up 4 bases and J gave up 4 bases; unmatched junction bases: 14. Germline-derived CDR1 and CDR2 are SGHRS and YFSETQ. The CDR3 extends over 17 amino acids. This CDR3 reads CASSEGQGRGVSTEAFF. The DNA for the CDR3 is TGCGCCAGCAGCGAGGGACAGGGTAGGGGTGTGAGCACTGAAGCTTTCTTT. The full variable domain, completed using reference TRBV5-1 and TRBJ1-1, is KAGVTQTPRYLIKTRGQQVTLSCSPISGHRSVSWYQQTPGQGLQFLFEYFSETQRNKGNFPGRFSGRQFSNSRSEMNVSTLELGDSALYLCASSEGQGRGVSTEAFFGQGTRLTVV.

This sequence joins TRBV28 and TRBJ2-1; TRBD2 might be the D (5 bases). Trimming shortened V by 6 bases and J by 0 bases, and 18 bases separated the two germline ends. The CDR3 runs to 17 residues. The germline gives CDR1 MDHEN, CDR2 SYDVKM. The CDR3 is CASSPEGGKSSYNEQFF. The CDR3 nucleotides read TGTGCCAGCAGCCCCGAGGGTGGCAAAAGCTCCTACAATGAGCAGTTCTTC.

The chain is built from TRBV27 and TRBJ1-2; D is perhaps TRBD1 (5 bases). Between the trimmed V and J ends, which lost 5 bases and 7 bases, there was a span of 14 bases. The V gene's germline CDR1 is MNHEY and CDR2 SMNVEV (reference sequence). The CDR3 covers 13 residues. The CDR3 DNA follows: TGTGCCAGCAGTACTCCATATGGGGGTGGCTACACCTTC. This encodes CASSTPYGGGYTF.

The V call is TRBV5-5, the J call TRBJ2-1, with D hard to call. The V end was cut by 4 bases, the J end by 0 bases, with 11 bases between. The CDR3 is 15 amino acids. CDR1 SGHKS and CDR2 YYEKEE come from the germline V gene (reference sequence). In DNA form, the CDR3 reads TGTGCCAGCAGCCCTTGGCTAAGCTCCTACAATGAGCAGTTCTTC. It encodes CASSPWLSSYNEQFF.

The chain couples TRBV28 to TRBJ1-5; a weak D match, TRBD1 (5 bases). Germline values: CDR1 MDHEN, CDR2 SYDVKM. V lost 1 base and J lost 0, with 25 bases in between. The CDR3 has 21 residues. CDR3 nucleotide sequence: TGTGCCAGCAGTTTATATGCGGTCCGTCGGGGGGGGACGTATAGCAATCAGCCCCAGCATTTT. It yields the protein CASSLYAVRRGGTYSNQPQHF.

The chain links TRBV6-2 or TRBV6-3 to TRBJ2-3; D unresolved. Germline V CDR1 and CDR2: MNHEY, SVGEGT. There are 12 residues in the CDR3. Trimming left V 5 bases short and J 13 bases short, with 16 bases between. CDR3 residues: CASSLLNGREYF. The CDR3 DNA follows: TGTGCCAGCAGTCTCTTAAATGGTCGGGAGTATTTT.

V and J are TRBV9 and TRBJ2-4; weak D call: TRBD2 (7 bases). V was pared by 0 bases and J by 4 bases, with 17 bases between. The CDR3 runs to 17 residues. Germline loops: CDR1 SGDLS, CDR2 YYNGEE. CDR3 sequence reads: CASSVDPLGGGKNIQYF. CDR3 bases: TGTGCCAGCAGCGTAGACCCACTGGGAGGGGGGAAAAACATTCAGTACTTC.

This clone has a single count. The chain uses TRBV4-2 and TRBJ1-2; weak D call: TRBD1 (5 bases). The V gene lost 0 bases and the J gene lost 1 base, with 9 bases spanning the gap. Germline CDR1 and CDR2: LGHNA and YNFKEQ. CDR3 size: 15 residues. CDR3 sequence: CASSQEPQGNYGYTF. The CDR3 DNA sequence: TGTGCCAGCAGCCAAGAACCCCAGGGTAACTATGGCTACACCTTC.

This clone was counted between two and nine times. The CDR3 sequence is CASSLAGTSGSNEQFF. The CDR3 nucleotides are TGTGCCAGCAGCTTGGCAGGGACTAGCGGGAGCAATGAGCAGTTCTTC. The chain is built from TRBV5-4 and TRBJ2-1, with 14 bases fitting TRBD2. The CDR3 is 16 amino acids. The germline gives CDR1 SGHNT, CDR2 YYREEE (reference sequence). The ends lost 0 bases at V and 6 bases at J; junction bases unmatched: 2.

The chain couples TRBV7-8 to TRBJ2-5, with TRBD2 as a possible D gene (6 bases). V gave up 5 bases and J gave up 7 bases, with 17 bases separating them. CDR1 and CDR2 from the germline V gene are SGHVS and FQNEAQ. The CDR3 totals 14 residues. As DNA, the CDR3 is TGTGCCAGCAGCCCAGCGGGTGGGTATACGACCCAGTACTTC. It is translated as CASSPAGGYTTQYF.

The chain has TRBV28 and TRBJ2-1; 7 bases match TRBD2. Germline trimming cut 3 bases from V and 10 bases from J; bases unmatched to any gene: 3. CDR3 length: 12 residues. The germline V gene has CDR1 MDHEN and CDR2 SYDVKM. The CDR3 region has the DNA TGTGCCAGCAGTTTGACTAGCAGAGAGCAGTTCTTC. Residues: CASSLTSREQFF.

This sequence joins TRBV6-1 and TRBJ1-4; no clear D. The V gene lost 2 bases and the J gene lost 8 bases, with 15 bases spanning the gap. This CDR3 region has 15 residues. Germline assignment: CDR1 MNHNS and CDR2 SASEGT. The CDR3 reads CASSEYRAGGEKLFF. Here the CDR3 DNA reads TGTGCCAGCAGTGAATACCGTGCGGGAGGGGAAAAACTGTTTTTT.

The J gene is TRBJ2-2, the V gene TRBV5-1; perhaps D is TRBD1 or TRBD2 (5 bases each). V shed 0 bases and J shed 6 bases, with 9 bases lying between them. The CDR3 runs 14 residues. The germline gives CDR1 SGHRS, CDR2 YFSETQ. CDR3 amino acids: CASSLEEGSGELFF. CDR3 bases: TGCGCCAGCAGCTTGGAAGAGGGGTCCGGGGAGCTGTTTTTT.

The chain combines TRBV6-2 or TRBV6-3 with TRBJ2-2, with 8 bases lining up with TRBD1. CDR3 length: 18 residues. Germline assignment: CDR1 MNHEY and CDR2 SVGEGT. J gave up 9 bases and V 4 bases, and 19 bases lay outside the gene matches. This chain's CDR3 is CASSFEQGVLRLGRELFF. The CDR3 DNA sequence: TGTGCCAGCAGTTTCGAACAGGGGGTTCTAAGATTAGGCCGGGAGCTGTTTTTT.

The chain joins TRBV5-8 to TRBJ2-1; TRBD2 matches at 7 bases. The CDR3 is 15 residues long. CDR1 is SGHTS and CDR2 is YDEGEE in the germline V gene. Unmatched junction bases numbered 10, after V lost 2 bases and J lost 8 bases. Written as DNA, the CDR3 is TGTGCCAGCAGCTTCCGCCTAGCGGCCCGGGATGAGCAGTTCTTC. Translated: CASSFRLAARDEQFF.

The V call is TRBV6-5, the J call TRBJ2-7, with 9 nucleotides matching TRBD1. The CDR3 runs to 14 residues. Germline assignment: CDR1 MNHEY and CDR2 SVGAGI. After removal of 6 bases from V and 2 bases from J, the junction contained 5 bases not matched to a gene. CDR3 in amino acids: CASRGGQGPYEQYF. The CDR3, as DNA: TGTGCCAGCAGAGGGGGACAGGGCCCCTACGAGCAGTACTTC.

The CDR3 reads CASSRGGNQPQHF. CDR3 nucleotide sequence: TGTGCCAGCAGTCGGGGTGGCAATCAGCCCCAGCATTTT. The V gene is TRBV7-8, the J gene TRBJ1-5, with D uncertain. The V and J ends lost 6 bases and 2 bases respectively, with 8 bases between them. Germline-derived CDR1 and CDR2 are SGHVS and FQNEAQ. This CDR3 contains 13 residues.